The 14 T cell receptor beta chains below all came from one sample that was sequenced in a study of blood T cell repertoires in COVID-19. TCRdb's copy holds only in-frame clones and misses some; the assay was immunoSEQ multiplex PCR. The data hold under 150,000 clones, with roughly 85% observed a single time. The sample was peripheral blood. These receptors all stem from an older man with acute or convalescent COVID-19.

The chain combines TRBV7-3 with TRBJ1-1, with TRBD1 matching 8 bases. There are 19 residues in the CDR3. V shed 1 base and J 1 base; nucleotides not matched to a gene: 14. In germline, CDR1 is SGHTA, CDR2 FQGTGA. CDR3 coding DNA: TGTGCCAGCAGCTTAAGGGGACAGGTAAATCCGATCTCGAACACTGAAGCTTTCTTT. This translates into CASSLRGQVNPISNTEAFF.

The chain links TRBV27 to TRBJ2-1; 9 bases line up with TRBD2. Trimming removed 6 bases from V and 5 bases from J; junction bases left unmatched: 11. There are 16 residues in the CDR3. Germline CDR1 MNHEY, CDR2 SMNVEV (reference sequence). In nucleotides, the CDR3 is TGTGCCAGCAGAAGAACAGCGGGAGGAGGGGACAATGAGCAGTTCTTC. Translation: CASRRTAGGGDNEQFF.

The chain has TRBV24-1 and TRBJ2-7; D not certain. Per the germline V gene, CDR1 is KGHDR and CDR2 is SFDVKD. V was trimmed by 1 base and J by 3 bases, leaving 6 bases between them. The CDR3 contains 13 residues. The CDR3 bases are TGTGCCACCAGTGATTTTAACGGCTACGAGCAGTACTTC. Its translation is CATSDFNGYEQYF.

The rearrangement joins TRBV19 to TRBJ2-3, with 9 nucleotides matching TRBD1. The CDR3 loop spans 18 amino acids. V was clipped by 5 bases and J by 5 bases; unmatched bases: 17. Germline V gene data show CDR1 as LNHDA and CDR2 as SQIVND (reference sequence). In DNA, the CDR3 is TGTGCCAGTAGTTTTCTAGGGGCCGTGGGACAGGGATTAGATACGCAGTATTTT. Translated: CASSFLGAVGQGLDTQYF.

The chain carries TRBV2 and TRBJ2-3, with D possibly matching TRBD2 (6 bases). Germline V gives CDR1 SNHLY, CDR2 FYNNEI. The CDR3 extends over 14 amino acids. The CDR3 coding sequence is TGTGCGACCGTGCCTAGCGAGGGCACAGATACGCAGTATTTT. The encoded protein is CATVPSEGTDTQYF.

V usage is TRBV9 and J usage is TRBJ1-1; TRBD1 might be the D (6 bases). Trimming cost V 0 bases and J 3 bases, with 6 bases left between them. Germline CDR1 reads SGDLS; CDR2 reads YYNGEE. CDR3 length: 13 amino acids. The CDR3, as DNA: TGTGCCAGCAGCGTAGCAGGGGACACTGAAGCTTTCTTT. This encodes CASSVAGDTEAFF.

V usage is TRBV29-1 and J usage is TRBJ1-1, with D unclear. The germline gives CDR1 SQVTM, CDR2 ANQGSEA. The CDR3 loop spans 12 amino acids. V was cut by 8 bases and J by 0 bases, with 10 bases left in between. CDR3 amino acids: CSPKEMNTEAFF. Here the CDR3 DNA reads TGCAGCCCCAAAGAGATGAACACTGAAGCTTTCTTT.

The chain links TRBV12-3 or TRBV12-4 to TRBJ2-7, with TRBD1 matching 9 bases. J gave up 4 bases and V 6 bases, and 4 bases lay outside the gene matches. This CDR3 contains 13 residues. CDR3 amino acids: CASRGDRGYEQYF. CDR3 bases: TGTGCCAGCAGGGGTGACAGGGGGTACGAGCAGTACTTC.

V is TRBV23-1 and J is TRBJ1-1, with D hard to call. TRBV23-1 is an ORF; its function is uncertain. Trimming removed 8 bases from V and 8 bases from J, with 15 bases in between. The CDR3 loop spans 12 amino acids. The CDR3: CASCRGGREAFF. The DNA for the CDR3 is TGCGCCAGCTGCCGGGGTGGGCGGGAAGCTTTCTTT.

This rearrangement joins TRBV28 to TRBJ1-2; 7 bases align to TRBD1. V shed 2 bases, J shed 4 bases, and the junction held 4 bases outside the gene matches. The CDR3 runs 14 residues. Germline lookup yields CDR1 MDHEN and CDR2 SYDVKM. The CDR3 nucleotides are TGTGCCAGCAGTTTACGACAGGGAGGCTATGGCTACACCTTC. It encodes CASSLRQGGYGYTF.

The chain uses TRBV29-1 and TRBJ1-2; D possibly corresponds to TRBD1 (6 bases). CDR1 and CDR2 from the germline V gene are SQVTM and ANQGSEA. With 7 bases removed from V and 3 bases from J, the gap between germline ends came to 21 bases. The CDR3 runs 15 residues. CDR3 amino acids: CSAGQPLGVDYGYTF. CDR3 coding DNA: TGCAGCGCCGGACAGCCCTTAGGTGTCGACTATGGCTACACCTTC.

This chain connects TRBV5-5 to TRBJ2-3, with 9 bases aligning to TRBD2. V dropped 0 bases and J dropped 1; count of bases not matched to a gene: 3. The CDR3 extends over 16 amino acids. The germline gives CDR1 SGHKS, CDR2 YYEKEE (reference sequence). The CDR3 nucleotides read TGTGCCAGCAGCTTGGGAGCGGGGGGTGGCACAGATACGCAGTATTTT. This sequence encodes CASSLGAGGGTDTQYF. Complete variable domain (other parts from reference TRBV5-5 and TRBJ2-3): DAGVTQSPTHLIKTRGQQVTLRCSPISGHKSVSWYQQVLGQGPQFIFQYYEKEERGRGNFPDRFSARQFPNYSSELNVNALLLGDSALYLCASSLGAGGGTDTQYFGPGTRLTVL.

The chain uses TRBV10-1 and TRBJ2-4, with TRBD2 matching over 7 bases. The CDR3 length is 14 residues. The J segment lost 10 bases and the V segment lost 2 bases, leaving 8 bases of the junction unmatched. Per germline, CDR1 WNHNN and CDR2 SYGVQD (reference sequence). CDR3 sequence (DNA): TGCGCCAGCAGTGAGGCGGCCCGGGGAGGGATTCAGTACTTC. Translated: CASSEAARGGIQYF.

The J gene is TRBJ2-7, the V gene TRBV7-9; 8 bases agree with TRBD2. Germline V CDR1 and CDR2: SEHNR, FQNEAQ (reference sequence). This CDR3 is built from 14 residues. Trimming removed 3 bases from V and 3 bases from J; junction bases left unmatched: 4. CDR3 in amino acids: CASSLSGSNYEQYF. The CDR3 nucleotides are TGTGCCAGCAGCTTGAGCGGGAGCAACTACGAGCAGTACTTC.